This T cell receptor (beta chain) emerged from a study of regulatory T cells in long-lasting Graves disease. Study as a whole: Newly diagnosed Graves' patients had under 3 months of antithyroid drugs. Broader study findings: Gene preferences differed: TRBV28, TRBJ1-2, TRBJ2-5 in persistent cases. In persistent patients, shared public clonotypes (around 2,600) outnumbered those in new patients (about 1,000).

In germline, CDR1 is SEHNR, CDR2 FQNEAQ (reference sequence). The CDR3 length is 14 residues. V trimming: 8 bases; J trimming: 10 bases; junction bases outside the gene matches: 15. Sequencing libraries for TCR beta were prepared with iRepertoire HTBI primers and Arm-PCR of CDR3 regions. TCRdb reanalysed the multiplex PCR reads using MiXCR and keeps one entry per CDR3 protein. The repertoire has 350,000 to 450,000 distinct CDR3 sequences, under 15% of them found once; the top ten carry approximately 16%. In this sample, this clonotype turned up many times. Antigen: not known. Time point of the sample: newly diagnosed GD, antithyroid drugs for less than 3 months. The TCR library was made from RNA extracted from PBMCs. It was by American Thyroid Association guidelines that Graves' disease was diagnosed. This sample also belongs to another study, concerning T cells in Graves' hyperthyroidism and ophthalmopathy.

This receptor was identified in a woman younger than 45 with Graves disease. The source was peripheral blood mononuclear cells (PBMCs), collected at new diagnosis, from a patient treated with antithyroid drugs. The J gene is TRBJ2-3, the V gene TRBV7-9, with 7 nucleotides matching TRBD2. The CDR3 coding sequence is TGTGCCAGCGGATCGACTAGCCCCTTGGGTGCGCAGTATTTT. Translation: CASGSTSPLGAQYF. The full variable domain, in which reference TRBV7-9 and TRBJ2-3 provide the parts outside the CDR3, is DTGVSQNPRHKITKRGQNVTFRCDPISEHNRLYWYRQTLGQGPEFLTYFQNEAQLEKSRLLSDRFSAERPKGSFSTLEIQRTEQGDSAMYLCASGSTSPLGAQYFGPGTRLTVL.